This T cell receptor (beta chain) was retrieved from a study of blood T cells in healthy people across ages (dated by TCRdb to the mid-2010s). Notes on the research overall: In model experiments, roughly one uniquely barcoded TCR beta cDNA molecule per two T cells was captured by template switching. The donors were divided into four age groups: young (average 16 years), middle-aged (almost 40), aged (about 62) and long-lived (around 80). Age-related changes in TCR beta repertoire diversity were measured in the study by deep sequencing normalized with unique cDNA molecular identifiers. To avoid experimental bias, donors of different ages were randomly spread across the sequencing lanes. Two additional independent replicas of 1 million unique cDNA reads from the same blood draw were analyzed for two donors (one aged 18 to 29 and one aged 80 or older).

Library method: 5' RACE. Sequencing was performed on an Illumina HiSeq 2500. A second about 7 to 11 cycle PCR used a sample-barcoded 5' primer and a J-beta primer mix. Each TCR beta cDNA molecule received a unique molecular identifier from a template-switch 5' adaptor carrying 12 random nucleotides. Each sample yielded at least 3 million CDR3-containing paired-end reads. All of the RNA was converted into first-strand cDNA using the Mint cDNA synthesis kit, with a TRBC-specific oligonucleotide serving as the primer. After uracil-DNA glycosylase treatment, a first 18-cycle PCR used universal primers M1SS and BC2_uni_R on all cDNA. Concerning the study's data processing: For normalization, 1 million high-quality reads were randomly selected from each sample, with every read carrying a distinct molecular identifier. Reads with shared molecular identifiers were discarded instead of being binned into consensus sequences. MiTCR, set to a Q25 quality threshold and the strictest error-elimination algorithm, was used for CDR3 identification, clonotype clustering and error correction. A nonparametric unseen species model with Euler transformation was used to estimate a lower bound on total TCR beta diversity. TCRdb reran the public reads through fastp at Q25 and MiXCR, keeping productive beta chains. Each entry merges the rows of one CDR3 protein and shows their most common DNA and genes. These V and J calls are TCRdb output, not the study's own analysis. Within this sample are 750,000 to 950,000 distinct CDR3 sequences, with approximately 55% of them counted one time only. Approximately 41% of the sample is in the top ten clones.

About this clonotype itself: Its antigen specificity is not known. Nothing much larger sits one base from this clone, and base qualities are not available.

What the study reported, not specific to this receptor: Because the CMV infection status of the donors was unknown, age-related changes in expanded clonotypes may potentially have been confounded. Compared with the aged group, the long-lived group had more naive CD4+ T cells, fewer expanded clones and increased TCR diversity, a pattern suggesting age selection. Since profiling was done on bulk unsorted PBMCs, naive and antigen-experienced compartments could not be conclusively compared. There was a strong correlation between observed TCR beta diversity and the percentage of naive T cells measured by flow cytometry. As age increased, observed TCR beta diversity per million T cells dropped in a roughly linear way, and a significant reduction was already evident by age around 41. Estimates of total diversity based on one million sequenced T cells were considered lower bounds and underestimates.

The roughly 42 donors, aged about 6 to 100 years, were systemically healthy Caucasian individuals from Russia. Roughly 10 milliliters of peripheral blood were collected from each donor into EDTA-treated Vacutainer tubes. Ficoll-Paque density-gradient centrifugation was used to isolate PBMCs, with at least 6 million per sample. Trizol reagent was used to extract total RNA from PBMCs, with at least 6 micrograms per sample. For every donor, an aliquot of PBMCs went through flow cytometry to measure the percentages of naive CD45RAhigh/CD27high T cells. Trimming accounts for 4 bases at V and 7 bases at J, while the number of junction bases matched to no gene is 5. The CDR3 spans 14 residues, from the cysteine through the phenylalanine. Left in the record is the CDR3 DNA by itself, 42 bases read in frame from the first base. CDR1 and CDR2 are drawn from the germline V gene: SGHNT, YENEEA.

Recombination linked TRBV11-3 to TRBJ2-1; 9 middle bases align to TRBD1. The sequencing input was blood. The receptor comes from an elderly man in good health. The nucleotide sequence is TGTGCCAGCAGCTCGACAGGGGGGGTTAATGAGCAGTTCTTC. Its coded protein is CASSSTGGVNEQFF.